The 25 T cell receptor beta chains in this list originate from one sample, sequenced in a study of tissue T cells after allogeneic stem cell transplantation. Measured with immunoSEQ multiplex PCR; TCRdb has only the in-frame clones, and not every one. The sample contains about 3,500 clones, approximately 48% of which appear only once. Time point meaning: mouse harvest day 14 after allogeneic transplant. The graft held 10^6 splenic CD5+ T cells and 10^7 T-cell-depleted bone marrow cells. Sequenced sample: gut tissue. The receptors originated from a female BALB/c mouse given C57BL/6 T cells with graft-versus-host disease after an allogeneic hematopoietic cell transplant.

The sample holds a few counts of this clone. The gene names here belong to mouse. The read halts 1 residue ahead of the CDR3 end, with the missing end drawn from the germline J gene. J is TRBJ2-7 and V is TRBV26; maybe TRBD1 (6 bases). The CDR3 totals 12 residues. Germline V gene data show CDR1 as KGHPV and CDR2 as FQNQEV (reference sequence). The ends were cut back, 4 bases at V and 3 bases at J, with 7 bases in the middle. Partial CDR3 DNA: TGTGCCAGCAGTCCGGGACACTATGAACAGTAC. As protein: CASSPGHYEQY. The CDR3 as a whole reads CASSPGHYEQYF.

Turning to this clone: Mouse germline and gene names are used. The CDR3 end is not reached by the read, which stops 1 residue before it; the germline J gene fills it in. The chain uses TRBV3 and TRBJ2-4; D is uncertain. Germline V gene sequence: CDR1 SNHLY, CDR2 FYNGKV (reference sequence). The CDR3 covers 14 residues. The V gene lost 0 bases and the J gene lost 0 bases, with 4 bases spanning the gap. The CDR3 sequence: CASSLALSQNTLYF. The CDR3 bases that were read are TGTGCCAGCAGCTTAGCGCTTAGTCAAAACACCTTGTAC. The complete variable domain, with remaining parts taken from reference TRBV3 and TRBJ2-4, reads GPKVLQIPSHQIIDMGQMVTLNCDPVSNHLYFYWYKQILGQQMEFLVNFYNGKVMEKSKLFKDQFSVERPDGSYFTLKIQPTALEDSAVYFCASSLALSQNTLYFGAGTRLSVL.

In its sample, this clone is large. The gene names here belong to mouse. The read ends 1 residue shy of where the CDR3 ends; the end is completed using the germline J gene. This chain uses TRBV2 with TRBJ1-5, with 7 nucleotides matching TRBD1. This CDR3 spans 16 amino acids. V was clipped by 0 bases and J by 0 bases; unmatched bases: 2. Germline V gives CDR1 LGHNA, CDR2 YSYQKL. This chain's CDR3 is CASSQEGQINNQAPLF. CDR3 DNA, as far as it was read: TGTGCCAGCAGCCAAGAGGGACAGATTAACAACCAGGCTCCGCTT.

This clone came up a few times. Gene labels here are mouse ones. The missing CDR3 end, 1 residue past where the read stops, is filled in from the germline J gene. The V gene is TRBV13-2, the J gene TRBJ2-3; D tentatively reads TRBD1 or TRBD2 (6 bases each). The germline V and J ends were trimmed by 2 bases and 2 bases, with 12 bases remaining between them. Germline loops: CDR1 NNHNN, CDR2 SYGAGS (reference sequence). The CDR3 totals 15 residues. The CDR3 sequence is CASGDRGRVAETLYF. The part of the CDR3 DNA that was read is TGTGCCAGCGGTGACCGGGGGCGAGTTGCAGAAACGCTGTAT.

A remark on this clone: Any gene name here is a mouse gene name. The read is 1 residue too short to cover the CDR3 end, so that end is filled in from the germline J gene. The V gene is TRBV12-1, the J gene TRBJ2-4; 10 bases match TRBD2. From germline, CDR1 is SGHSN and CDR2 HYEKVE. After removal of 0 bases from V and 2 bases from J, the junction contained 4 bases not matched to a gene. CDR3 length: 16 amino acids. CDR3 bases read: TGTGCCAGCTCTCTCGTCGACTGGGGGGTTCAAAACACCTTGTAC. It specifies CASSLVDWGVQNTLY. The whole CDR3 reads CASSLVDWGVQNTLYF.

Points on this clone: Gene names refer to mouse genes. The CDR3 goes on 1 residue after the read ends, and that part is filled in from the germline J gene. This chain links TRBV26 with TRBJ1-1; D gene unclear. Germline V gene lookup returns CDR1 KGHPV and CDR2 FQNQEV (reference sequence). The CDR3 is made up of 13 amino acids. V lost 3 bases and J lost 1, with 6 bases in between. The CDR3 DNA, read in part, is TGTGCCAGCAGTCTCCACAAAAACACAGAAGTCTTC. Its protein product is CASSLHKNTEVF. The whole CDR3 is CASSLHKNTEVFF.

Comments on this clone: Mouse gene names and germline throughout. The read gets to within 1 residue of the CDR3 end, and the germline J gene fills in the rest. The rearrangement joins TRBV3 to TRBJ2-4; 7 bases match TRBD2. The length of the CDR3 is 14 residues. Trimming at V came to 4 bases and at J to 0 bases, leaving 1 base not matched to a gene. From germline, CDR1 is SNHLY and CDR2 FYNGKV (reference sequence). The CDR3 sequence: CASSSGLSQNTLYF. CDR3 DNA (partial): TGTGCCAGCAGCTCGGGACTGAGTCAAAACACCTTGTAC. The full variable domain, rest sourced from reference TRBV3 and TRBJ2-4, is GPKVLQIPSHQIIDMGQMVTLNCDPVSNHLYFYWYKQILGQQMEFLVNFYNGKVMEKSKLFKDQFSVERPDGSYFTLKIQPTALEDSAVYFCASSSGLSQNTLYFGAGTRLSVL.

A word on this clone: Each gene name is a mouse one. The read ends 1 residue shy of where the CDR3 ends; the end is completed using the germline J gene. This chain links TRBV12-2 with TRBJ1-4, with D maybe TRBD1 (6 bases). Germline CDR1 SGHLS, CDR2 HYDKME. V gave up 4 bases and J gave up 3 bases, with 8 bases separating them. The CDR3 extends over 13 amino acids. The sequenced CDR3 bases are TGTGCCAGCTCCCGGACAGCCAACGAAAGATTATTT. Protein: CASSRTANERLF. The complete CDR3 sequence is CASSRTANERLFF.

This clone was observed a few times. Genes and germline are mouse. Read coverage stops 1 residue before the CDR3 terminus; the germline J gene supplies the remainder. The chain has TRBV26 and TRBJ1-1; D is undetermined. This CDR3 is built from 12 residues. Trimming took off 0 bases at V and 1 base at J, with 0 bases between the two ends. CDR1 and CDR2 (germline): KGHPV, FQNQEV (reference sequence). CDR3 loop: CASSLSNTEVFF. The DNA read from the CDR3 is TGTGCCAGCAGTCTGTCGAACACAGAAGTCTTC.

This clone was found a few times. The germline and genes are mouse ones. Coverage ceases 1 residue before the CDR3 finishes, and the germline J gene fills in the end. The chain links TRBV1 to TRBJ1-4, with 9 bases aligning to TRBD1. Germline trimming cut 2 bases from V and 4 bases from J; bases unmatched to any gene: 5. This CDR3 contains 16 residues. Per germline, CDR1 NSQYPW and CDR2 LRSPGD (reference sequence). CDR3: CTCSATGTGFNERLFF. The DNA read from the CDR3 is TGCACCTGCAGTGCAACCGGGACAGGGTTCAACGAAAGATTATTT.

In its sample, this clone ranks as medium-sized. Gene names refer to mouse genes. The CDR3 bases that were read are TGTGCCAGCAGCTTAGGAAACTCCGACTACACC. Protein sequence: CASSLGNSDYT. The CDR3 in full is CASSLGNSDYTF. The chain couples TRBV3 to TRBJ1-2; D is ambiguous. Coverage ceases 1 residue before the CDR3 finishes, and the germline J gene fills in the end. The CDR3 sequence is 12 residues long. Germline CDR1 reads SNHLY; CDR2 reads FYNGKV (reference sequence). V was cut by 1 base and J by 1 base, with 1 base left in between.

Regarding this clone: Gene names are mouse gene names. With the read ending 1 residue before the CDR3 end, the germline J gene is used to fill in that end. V gene TRBV3 combines with J gene TRBJ2-2; D is undetermined. The CDR3 is made up of 14 amino acids. Germline V CDR1 and CDR2: SNHLY, FYNGKV (reference sequence). The V and J ends lost 1 base and 3 bases respectively, with 6 bases between them. The CDR3 sequence is CASSLVGYTGQLYF. Partial CDR3 DNA: TGTGCCAGCAGCTTAGTGGGTTACACCGGGCAGCTCTAC.

This clone was observed a handful of times. Gene names are the mouse ones. Coverage ceases 1 residue before the CDR3 finishes, and the germline J gene fills in the end. V is TRBV23 and J is TRBJ2-7; the table gives TRBD2 as D, unverified against the DNA. Looked up from germline, CDR1 is KGHTA and CDR2 is FQNQQP. The CDR3 is 15 amino acids. Incomplete CDR3 DNA: TGCTCCAGCAGTCAATATAGAGGACTGGCCTATGAACAGTAC. Its protein product is CSSSQYRGLAYEQY. The whole CDR3 sequence reads CSSSQYRGLAYEQYF.

Turning to this clone: The listed genes are named as in mouse. Here the CDR3 reads CASGGTGGRKQYF. The CDR3 DNA, read in part, is TGTGCCAGCGGTGGGACTGGGGGAAGGAAACAGTAC. The chain has TRBV13-2 and TRBJ2-7; 10 positions agree with TRBD2. The read ends 1 residue shy of where the CDR3 ends; the end is completed using the germline J gene. The CDR3 covers 13 residues. Unmatched junction bases numbered 5, after V lost 3 bases and J lost 8 bases. Germline V gene sequence: CDR1 NNHNN, CDR2 SYGAGS (reference sequence).

This clone was seen more than once but under ten times. The gene names given are mouse names. The read finishes 1 residue shy of the CDR3 end, and the germline J gene is used to complete it. This chain uses TRBV26 with TRBJ2-7; TRBD1 agrees at 7 bases. The CDR3 is made up of 14 amino acids. The ends lost 6 bases at V and 0 bases at J; junction bases unmatched: 5. Germline V gene data show CDR1 as KGHPV and CDR2 as FQNQEV (reference sequence). CDR3 amino acids: CASRMTGSSYEQYF. Incomplete CDR3 DNA: TGTGCCAGCAGGATGACAGGGAGCTCCTATGAACAGTAC.

Concerning this clone: Germline and genes: mouse. With the read ending 1 residue before the CDR3 end, the germline J gene is used to fill in that end. The chain is built from TRBV23 and TRBJ1-1. CDR1 is KGHTA and CDR2 is FQNQQP in the germline V gene. The CDR3 is 13 residues long. CDR3 sequence reads: CSSTGTSNTEVFF. The sequenced CDR3 bases are TGCTCCAGCACCGGGACGTCAAACACAGAAGTCTTC. Full variable domain (rest looked up from reference TRBV23 and TRBJ1-1): DAAVTQKPRYLIKMKGQEAEMKCIPEKGHTAVFWYQQKQSKELKFLIYFQNQQPLDQIDMVKERFSAVCPSSSLCSLGIRTCEAEDSALYLCSSTGTSNTEVFFGKGTRLTVV.

With respect to this clone: Each gene name is a mouse one. The read gets to within 1 residue of the CDR3 end, and the germline J gene fills in the rest. V is TRBV3 and J is TRBJ1-4, with D possibly matching TRBD1 (5 bases). V dropped 2 bases and J dropped 0 bases, with 7 bases sitting between them. Germline CDR1 is SNHLY and CDR2 is FYNGKV (reference sequence). The CDR3 extends over 15 amino acids. The chain's CDR3 is CASSLKGFSNERLFF. CDR3 bases read: TGTGCCAGCAGCTTAAAGGGGTTTTCCAACGAAAGATTATTT.

A note on this clone: Mouse names are used for the genes. The read stops 1 residue short of the end of the CDR3; the missing end is completed from the germline J gene. The chain combines TRBV23 with TRBJ1-1. The CDR3 length is 13 residues. Germline-derived CDR1 and CDR2 are KGHTA and FQNQQP. The CDR3 sequence is CSSSQSIGAGVFF. The sequenced CDR3 bases are TGCTCCAGCAGTCAATCGATTGGGGCCGGAGTCTTC. Together with reference TRBV23 and TRBJ1-1, the CDR3 gives the full variable domain: DAAVTQKPRYLIKMKGQEAEMKCIPEKGHTAVFWYQQKQSKELKFLIYFQNQQPLDQIDMVKERFSAVCPSSSLCSLGIRTCEAEDSALYLCSSSQSIGAGVFFGKGTRLTVV.

This clone was counted between two and nine times. These gene names are mouse names. The read finishes 1 residue shy of the CDR3 end, and the germline J gene is used to complete it. The V and J genes are TRBV23 and TRBJ2-7; the table's D call, TRBD1, has no DNA check behind it. Germline CDR1 is KGHTA and CDR2 is FQNQQP. The CDR3 extends over 15 amino acids. The part of the CDR3 DNA that was read is TGCTCCAGCAGTCAACTCGGACAGGGGACTTTTGAACAGTAC. This codes for CSSSQLGQGTFEQY. The complete CDR3 protein is CSSSQLGQGTFEQYF.

Concerning this clone: Mouse germline and gene names are used. The read ends 1 residue shy of where the CDR3 ends; the end is completed using the germline J gene. The V and J genes are TRBV2 and TRBJ1-3, with D tentatively TRBD1 (5 bases). Germline values: CDR1 LGHNA, CDR2 YSYQKL. Trimming removed 1 base at V and 4 bases at J, with 11 bases between. The CDR3 contains 15 residues. This CDR3 is CASSQVRGGGNTLYF. The part of the CDR3 DNA that was read is TGTGCCAGCAGCCAAGTGCGGGGCGGAGGAAATACGCTCTAT. Combining the CDR3 with reference TRBV2 and TRBJ1-3 gives the whole variable domain DPKIIQKPKYLVAVTGSEKILICEQYLGHNAMYWYRQSAKKPLEFMFSYSYQKLMDNQTASSRFQPQSSKKNHLDLQITALKPDDSATYFCASSQVRGGGNTLYFGEGSRLIVV.

A note on this clone: Gene names are the mouse ones. The observed sequence ends 1 residue before the CDR3 terminus, with the missing tail filled in from the germline J gene. This chain joins TRBV26 and TRBJ1-6; TRBD1 matches at 7 bases. TRBJ1-6 is labeled an ORF, and its function is uncertain. Per germline, CDR1 KGHPV and CDR2 FQNQEV (reference sequence). The CDR3 has 14 amino acids. V shed 6 bases, J shed 4 bases, and the junction held 3 bases outside the gene matches. CDR3 bases read: TGTGCCAGCAGCCCGGGACAGTATAATTCGCCCCTCTAC. Translating gives CASSPGQYNSPLY. The whole CDR3 reads CASSPGQYNSPLYF.

By share of the sample, this clone is large (0.1 to 1%). Gene names are the mouse ones. The read gets to within 1 residue of the CDR3 end, and the germline J gene fills in the rest. The chain uses TRBV26 and TRBJ1-4; 8 bases map to TRBD1. The CDR3 is 14 residues long. Unmatched junction bases numbered 3, after V lost 6 bases and J lost 3 bases. CDR1 and CDR2 (germline): KGHPV, FQNQEV (reference sequence). Partial CDR3 DNA: TGTGCCAGCAGCCGACAGGGGCCCAACGAAAGATTATTT. Residues: CASSRQGPNERLF. The CDR3 in full is CASSRQGPNERLFF.

About this clone: Gene names follow the mouse nomenclature. The sequence runs out 1 residue before the end of the CDR3; the remainder is reconstructed from the germline J gene. The sample has other DNA sequences that encode this CDR3 too. The genes are TRBV26 and TRBJ1-1; D is unclear. V lost 0 bases to trimming and J lost 1 base, with 3 bases between them. The CDR3 loop spans 13 amino acids. Germline assignment: CDR1 KGHPV and CDR2 FQNQEV (reference sequence). The CDR3 sequence is CASSLSRNTEVFF. The CDR3 bases that were read are TGTGCCAGCAGTCTGTCCAGAAACACAGAAGTCTTC.

Comment on this clone: Gene names refer to mouse genes. CDR3 DNA (partial): TGTGCCAGCTCCCTCTGGGGGGATAGCTCCTATGAACAGTAC. Translated: CASSLWGDSSYEQY. The full-length CDR3 reads as CASSLWGDSSYEQYF. The J gene is TRBJ2-7, the V gene TRBV12-1; TRBD2 matches at 8 bases. Sequencing ends 1 residue short of the CDR3 end; the germline J gene provides the rest. After removal of 4 bases from V and 0 bases from J, the junction contained 7 bases not matched to a gene. This CDR3 has 15 amino acids. Germline V gives CDR1 SGHSN, CDR2 HYEKVE.

Concerning this clone: All gene names here are mouse names. Read coverage stops 1 residue before the CDR3 terminus; the germline J gene supplies the remainder. The chain carries TRBV26 and TRBJ1-4; D ambiguous. Germline V gene data show CDR1 as KGHPV and CDR2 as FQNQEV (reference sequence). The CDR3 length is 12 residues. Between the trimmed V and J ends, which lost 4 bases and 4 bases, there was a span of 4 bases. The CDR3 is CASSRDNERLFF. The DNA read from the CDR3 is TGTGCCAGCAGTCGGGACAACGAAAGATTATTT.